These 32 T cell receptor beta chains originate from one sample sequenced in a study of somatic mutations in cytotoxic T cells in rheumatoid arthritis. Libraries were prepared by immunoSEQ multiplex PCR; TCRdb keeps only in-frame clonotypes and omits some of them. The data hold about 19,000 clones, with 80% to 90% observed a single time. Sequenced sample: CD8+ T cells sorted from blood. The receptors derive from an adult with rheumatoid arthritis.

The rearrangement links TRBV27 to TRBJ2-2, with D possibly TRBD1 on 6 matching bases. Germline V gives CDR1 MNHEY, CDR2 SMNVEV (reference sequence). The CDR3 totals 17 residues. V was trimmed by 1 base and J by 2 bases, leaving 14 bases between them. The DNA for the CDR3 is TGTGCCAGCAGTTTATGGCCCGGGACACAAAACACCGGGGAGCTGTTTTTT. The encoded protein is CASSLWPGTQNTGELFF.

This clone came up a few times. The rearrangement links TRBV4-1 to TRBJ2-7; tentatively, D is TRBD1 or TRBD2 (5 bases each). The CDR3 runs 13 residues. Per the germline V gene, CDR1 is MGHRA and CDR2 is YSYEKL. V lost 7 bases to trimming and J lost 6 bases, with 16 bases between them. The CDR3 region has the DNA TGCGCCAGCACCCGGGACGGACGTGGCGAGCAGTACTTC. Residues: CASTRDGRGEQYF.

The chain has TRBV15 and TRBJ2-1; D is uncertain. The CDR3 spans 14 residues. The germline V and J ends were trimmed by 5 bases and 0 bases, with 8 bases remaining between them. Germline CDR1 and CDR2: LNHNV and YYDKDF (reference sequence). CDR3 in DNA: TGTGCCACCAGCGGGCCGGGCTCCTACAATGAGCAGTTCTTC. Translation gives CATSGPGSYNEQFF. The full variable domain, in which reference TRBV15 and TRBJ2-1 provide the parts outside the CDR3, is DAMVIQNPRYQVTQFGKPVTLSCSQTLNHNVMYWYQQKSSQAPKLLFHYYDKDFNNEADTPDNFQSRRPNTSFCFLDIRSPGLGDTAMYLCATSGPGSYNEQFFGPGTRLTVL.

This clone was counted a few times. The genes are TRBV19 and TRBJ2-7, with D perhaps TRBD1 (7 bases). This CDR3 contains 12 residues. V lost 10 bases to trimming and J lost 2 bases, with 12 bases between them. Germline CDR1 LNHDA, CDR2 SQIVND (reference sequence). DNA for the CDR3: TGTGCCACCCAGGGGGGCGCCTACGAGCAGTACTTC. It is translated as CATQGGAYEQYF. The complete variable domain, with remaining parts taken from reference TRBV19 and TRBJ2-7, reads DGGITQSPKYLFRKEGQNVTLSCEQNLNHDAMYWYRQDPGQGLRLIYYSQIVNDFQKGDIAEGYSVSREKKESFPLTVTSAQKNPTAFYLCATQGGAYEQYFGPGTRLTVT.

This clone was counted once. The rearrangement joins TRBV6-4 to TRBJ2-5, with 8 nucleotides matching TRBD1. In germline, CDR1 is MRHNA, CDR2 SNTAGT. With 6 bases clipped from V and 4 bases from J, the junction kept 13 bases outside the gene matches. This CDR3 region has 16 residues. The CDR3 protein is CASSDPTGGGGETQYF. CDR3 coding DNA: TGTGCCAGCAGCGACCCCACAGGGGGTGGGGGAGAGACCCAGTACTTC.

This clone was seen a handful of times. In DNA form, the CDR3 reads TGTGCCAGCAGAGGGCAGACCTATGGCTACACCTTC. It encodes CASRGQTYGYTF. V usage is TRBV6-5 and J usage is TRBJ1-2; no definite D call. Trimming left V 6 bases short and J 4 bases short, with 9 bases between. Germline V gene data show CDR1 as MNHEY and CDR2 as SVGAGI. The CDR3 length is 12 residues.

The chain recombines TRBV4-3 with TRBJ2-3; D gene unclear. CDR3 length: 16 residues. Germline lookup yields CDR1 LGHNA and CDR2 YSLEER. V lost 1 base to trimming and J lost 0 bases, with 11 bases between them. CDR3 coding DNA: TGCGCCAGCAGCCAAGGCCTAGTGTTCAGCACAGATACGCAGTATTTT. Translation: CASSQGLVFSTDTQYF.

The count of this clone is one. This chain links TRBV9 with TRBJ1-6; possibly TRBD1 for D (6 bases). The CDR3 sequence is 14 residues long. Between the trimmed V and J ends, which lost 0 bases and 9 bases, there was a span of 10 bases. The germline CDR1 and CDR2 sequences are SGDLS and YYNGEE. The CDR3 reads CASSVEGVSSPLHF. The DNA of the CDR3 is TGTGCCAGCAGCGTAGAGGGGGTTAGTTCACCCCTCCACTTT.

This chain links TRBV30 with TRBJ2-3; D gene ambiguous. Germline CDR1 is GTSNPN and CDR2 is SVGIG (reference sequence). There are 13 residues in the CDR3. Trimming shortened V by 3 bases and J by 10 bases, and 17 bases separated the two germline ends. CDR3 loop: CAWRDTGSEAQYF. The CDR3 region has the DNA TGTGCCTGGAGAGATACTGGATCCGAGGCGCAGTATTTT.

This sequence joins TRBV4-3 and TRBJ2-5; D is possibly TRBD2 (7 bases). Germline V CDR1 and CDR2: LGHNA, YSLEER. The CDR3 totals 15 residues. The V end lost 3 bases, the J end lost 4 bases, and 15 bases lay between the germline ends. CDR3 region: CASSQGSGGRETQYF. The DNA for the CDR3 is TGCGCCAGCAGCCAGGGATCGGGGGGCAGAGAGACCCAGTACTTC.

CDR3 sequence reads: CAIRDAYQGYEQYF. The CDR3, as DNA: TGTGCCATCAGGGACGCATACCAGGGCTACGAGCAGTACTTC. This rearrangement joins TRBV10-3 to TRBJ2-7; weak D call: TRBD1 (5 bases). Looked up from germline, CDR1 is ENHRY and CDR2 is SYGVKD. There are 14 residues in the CDR3. Trimming left V 6 bases short and J 3 bases short, with 15 bases between.

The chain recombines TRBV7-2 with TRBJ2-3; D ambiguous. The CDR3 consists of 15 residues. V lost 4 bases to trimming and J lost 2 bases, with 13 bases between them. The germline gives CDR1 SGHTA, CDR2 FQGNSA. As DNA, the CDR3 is TGTGCCAGCAGCTCGTATGACTCGCTCACAGATACGCAGTATTTT. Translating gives CASSSYDSLTDTQYF.

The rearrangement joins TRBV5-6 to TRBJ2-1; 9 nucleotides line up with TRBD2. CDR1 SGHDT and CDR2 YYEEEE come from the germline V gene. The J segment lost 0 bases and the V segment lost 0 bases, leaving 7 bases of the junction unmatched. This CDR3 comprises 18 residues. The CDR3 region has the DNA TGTGCCAGCAGCTTGGAAGGTAGCGGGGGCAGCTCCTACAATGAGCAGTTCTTC. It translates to CASSLEGSGGSSYNEQFF.

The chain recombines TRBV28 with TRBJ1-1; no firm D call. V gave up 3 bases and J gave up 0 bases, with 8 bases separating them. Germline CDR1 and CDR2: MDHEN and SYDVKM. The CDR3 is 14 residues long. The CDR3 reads CASSLGSLNTEAFF. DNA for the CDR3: TGTGCCAGCAGTTTGGGCAGCTTGAACACTGAAGCTTTCTTT.

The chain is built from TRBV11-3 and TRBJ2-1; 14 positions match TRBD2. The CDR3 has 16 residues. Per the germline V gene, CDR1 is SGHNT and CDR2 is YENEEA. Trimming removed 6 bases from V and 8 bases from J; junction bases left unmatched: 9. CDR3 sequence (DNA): TGTGCCAGCAGTCCCCGGACTAGCGGGAGGTCTGATGAGCAGTTCTTC. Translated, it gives CASSPRTSGRSDEQFF. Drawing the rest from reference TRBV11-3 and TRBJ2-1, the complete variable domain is EAGVVQSPRYKIIEKKQPVAFWCNPISGHNTLYWYLQNLGQGPELLIRYENEEAVDDSQLPKDRFSAERLKGVDSTLKIQPAELGDSAVYLCASSPRTSGRSDEQFFGPGTRLTVL.

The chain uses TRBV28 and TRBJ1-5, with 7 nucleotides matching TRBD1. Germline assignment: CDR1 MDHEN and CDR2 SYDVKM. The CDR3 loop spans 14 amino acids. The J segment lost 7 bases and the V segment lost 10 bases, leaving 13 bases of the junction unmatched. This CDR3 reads CATATGGGVQPQHF. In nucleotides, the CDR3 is TGTGCCACCGCCACGGGAGGGGGCGTGCAGCCCCAGCATTTT. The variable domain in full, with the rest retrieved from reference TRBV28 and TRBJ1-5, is DVKVTQSSRYLVKRTGEKVFLECVQDMDHENMFWYRQDPGLGLRLIYFSYDVKMKEKGDIPEGYSVSREKKERFSLILESASTNQTSMYLCATATGGGVQPQHFGDGTRLSIL.

For the CDR3, the DNA is TGCGCCAGCAGCCAAGATACGGTCGGCGGGGCCTACAATGAGCAGTTCTTC. Protein sequence: CASSQDTVGGAYNEQFF. This chain uses TRBV4-1 with TRBJ2-1; possibly TRBD2 for D (6 bases). This CDR3 is 17 amino acids long. Looked up from germline, CDR1 is MGHRA and CDR2 is YSYEKL. V dropped 0 bases and J dropped 2 bases, with 14 bases sitting between them.

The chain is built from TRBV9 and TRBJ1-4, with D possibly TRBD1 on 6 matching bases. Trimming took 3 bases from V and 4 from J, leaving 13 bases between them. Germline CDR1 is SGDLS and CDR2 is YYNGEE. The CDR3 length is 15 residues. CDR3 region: CASSAETGLNEKLFF. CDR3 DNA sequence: TGTGCCAGCAGCGCAGAGACAGGTCTTAATGAAAAACTGTTTTTT.

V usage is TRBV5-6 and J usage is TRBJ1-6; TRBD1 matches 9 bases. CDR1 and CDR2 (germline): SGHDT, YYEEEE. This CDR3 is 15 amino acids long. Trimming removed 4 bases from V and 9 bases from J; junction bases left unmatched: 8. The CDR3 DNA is TGTGCCAGCAGCGCGGGGACAGGGCCCCTTTCACCCCTCCACTTT. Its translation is CASSAGTGPLSPLHF.

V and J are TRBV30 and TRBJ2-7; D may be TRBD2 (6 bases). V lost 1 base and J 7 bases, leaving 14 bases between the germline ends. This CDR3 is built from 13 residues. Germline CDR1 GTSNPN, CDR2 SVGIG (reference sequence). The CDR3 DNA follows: TGTGCCTGGAGTGCTAGCGTCTGGGAGGAGCAGTACTTC. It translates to CAWSASVWEEQYF.

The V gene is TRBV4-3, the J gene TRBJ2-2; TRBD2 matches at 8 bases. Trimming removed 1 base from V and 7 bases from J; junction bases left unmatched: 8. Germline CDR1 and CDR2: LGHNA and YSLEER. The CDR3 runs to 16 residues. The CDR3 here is CASSQGSGSLDGELFF. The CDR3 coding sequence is TGCGCCAGCAGCCAAGGGAGCGGGAGCTTGGACGGGGAGCTGTTTTTT.

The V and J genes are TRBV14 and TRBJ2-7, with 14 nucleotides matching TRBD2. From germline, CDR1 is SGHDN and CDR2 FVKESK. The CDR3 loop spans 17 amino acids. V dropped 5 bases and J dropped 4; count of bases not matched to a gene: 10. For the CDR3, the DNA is TGTGCCAGCAGCTCCCACCGGACTAGCGGGGGGAAGTACGAGCAGTACTTC. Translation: CASSSHRTSGGKYEQYF.

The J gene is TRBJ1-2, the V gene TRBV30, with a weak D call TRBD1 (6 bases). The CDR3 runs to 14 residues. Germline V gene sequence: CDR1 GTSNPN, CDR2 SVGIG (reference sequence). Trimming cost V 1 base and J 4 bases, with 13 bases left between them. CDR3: CAWSEVSDSYGYTF. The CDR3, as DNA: TGTGCCTGGAGTGAGGTCTCGGACAGCTATGGCTACACCTTC.

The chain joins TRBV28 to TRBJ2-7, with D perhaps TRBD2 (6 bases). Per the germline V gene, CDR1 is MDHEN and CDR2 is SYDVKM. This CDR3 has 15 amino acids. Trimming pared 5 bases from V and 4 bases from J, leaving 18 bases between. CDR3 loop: CASSARGKGGYEQYF. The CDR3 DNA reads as TGTGCCAGCAGTGCACGGGGGAAAGGCGGATACGAGCAGTACTTC.

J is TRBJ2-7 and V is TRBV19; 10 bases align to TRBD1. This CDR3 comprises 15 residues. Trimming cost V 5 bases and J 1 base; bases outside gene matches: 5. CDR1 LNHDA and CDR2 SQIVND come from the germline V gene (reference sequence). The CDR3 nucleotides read TGTGCCAGTAGTCCCCGGGACAGGGGTTCCTACGAGCAGTACTTC. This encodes CASSPRDRGSYEQYF.

DNA for the CDR3: TGTGCCTGGAGTCTGGGCCCCGGGACCCAGTACTTC. Translation gives CAWSLGPGTQYF. This rearrangement joins TRBV30 to TRBJ2-5; D remains ambiguous. CDR1 is GTSNPN, CDR2 SVGIG, per germline (reference sequence). The CDR3 runs to 12 residues. Trimming shortened V by 2 bases and J by 7 bases, and 11 bases separated the two germline ends. The whole variable domain, remainder taken from reference TRBV30 and TRBJ2-5, is SQTIHQWPATLVQPVGSPLSLECTVEGTSNPNLYWYRQAAGRGLQLLFYSVGIGQISSEVPQNLSASRPQDRQFILSSKKLLLSDSGFYLCAWSLGPGTQYFGPGTRLLVL.

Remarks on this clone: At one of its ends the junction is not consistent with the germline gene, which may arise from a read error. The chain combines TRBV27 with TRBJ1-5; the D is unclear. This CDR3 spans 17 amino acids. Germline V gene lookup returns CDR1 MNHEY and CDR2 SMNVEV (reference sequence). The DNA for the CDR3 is TGTGCCGGCAGTCCAGGCGTCGGACGGTATTCCAATCAGCCCCAGCATTTT. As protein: CAGSPGVGRYSNQPQHF.

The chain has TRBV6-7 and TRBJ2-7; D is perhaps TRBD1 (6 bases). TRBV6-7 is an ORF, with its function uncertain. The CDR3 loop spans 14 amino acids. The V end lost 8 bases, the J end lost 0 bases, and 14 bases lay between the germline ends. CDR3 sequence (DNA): TGTGCCAGCGGATGTCAGACAGGCTCCTACGAGCAGTACTTC. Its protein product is CASGCQTGSYEQYF.

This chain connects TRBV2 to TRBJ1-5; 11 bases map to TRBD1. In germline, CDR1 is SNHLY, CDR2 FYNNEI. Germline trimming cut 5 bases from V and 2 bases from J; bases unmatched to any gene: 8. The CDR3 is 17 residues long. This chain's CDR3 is CASSRTGGEGGNQPQHF. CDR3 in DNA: TGTGCCAGCAGTCGGACAGGGGGCGAAGGGGGCAATCAGCCCCAGCATTTT.

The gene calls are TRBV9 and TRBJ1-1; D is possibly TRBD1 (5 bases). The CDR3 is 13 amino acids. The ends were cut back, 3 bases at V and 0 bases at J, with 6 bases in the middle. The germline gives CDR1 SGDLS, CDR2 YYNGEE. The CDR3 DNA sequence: TGTGCCAGCAGCGGGGACCTGAACACTGAAGCTTTCTTT. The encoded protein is CASSGDLNTEAFF.

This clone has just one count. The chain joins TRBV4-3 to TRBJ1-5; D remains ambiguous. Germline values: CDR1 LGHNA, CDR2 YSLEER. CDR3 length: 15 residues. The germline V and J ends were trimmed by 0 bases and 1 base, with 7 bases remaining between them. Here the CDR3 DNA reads TGCGCCAGCAGCCAAGATGAGAAAAGCAATCAGCCCCAGCATTTT. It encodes CASSQDEKSNQPQHF.

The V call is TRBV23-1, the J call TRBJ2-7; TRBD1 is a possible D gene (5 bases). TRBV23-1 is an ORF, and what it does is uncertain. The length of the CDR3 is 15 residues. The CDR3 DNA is TGCGGGGGCTCAAGGGGCCATCTCGACCGCTACGAGCAGTACTTC. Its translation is CGGSRGHLDRYEQYF.